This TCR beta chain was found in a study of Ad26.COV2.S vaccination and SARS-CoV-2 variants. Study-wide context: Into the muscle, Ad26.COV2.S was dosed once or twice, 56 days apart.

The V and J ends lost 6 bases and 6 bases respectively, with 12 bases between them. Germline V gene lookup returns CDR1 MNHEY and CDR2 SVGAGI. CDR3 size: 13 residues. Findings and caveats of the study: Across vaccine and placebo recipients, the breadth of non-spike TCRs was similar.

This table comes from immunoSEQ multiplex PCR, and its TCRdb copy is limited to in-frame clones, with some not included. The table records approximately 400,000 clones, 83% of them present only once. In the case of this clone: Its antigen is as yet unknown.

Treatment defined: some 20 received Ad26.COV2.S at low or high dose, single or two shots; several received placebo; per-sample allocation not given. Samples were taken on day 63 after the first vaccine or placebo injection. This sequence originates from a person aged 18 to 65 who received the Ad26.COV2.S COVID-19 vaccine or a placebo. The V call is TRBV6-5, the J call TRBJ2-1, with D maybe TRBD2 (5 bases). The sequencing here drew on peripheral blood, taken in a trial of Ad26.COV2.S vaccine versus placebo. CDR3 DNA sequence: TGTGCCAGCAGCCGGAGGCCAATCAATGAGCAGTTCTTC. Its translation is CASSRRPINEQFF.